This T cell receptor beta chain stems from a study of regulatory T cells in long-lasting Graves disease. Building the TCR beta libraries relied on iRepertoire HTBI primers, and CDR3 regions underwent Arm-PCR. TCRdb itself ran the multiplex PCR reads through MiXCR, one entry per CDR3 protein. Found here are over 650,000 distinct CDR3 sequences, about 30% of them singletons; the top ten hold roughly 40%. Time point here: persistent/refractory GD, antithyroid drugs over 5 years with positive TRAb. Preparation of the TCR library used RNA extracted from PBMCs. Study-level findings and limits: New patients shared 950 to 1,000 public clonotypes, fewer than the approximately 3,000 shared by persistent patients. The study found TRBV28, TRBJ1-2 and TRBJ2-5 favored in persistent disease.

This clonotype has at least ten counts. Its antigen remains unknown. Germline assignment: CDR1 MDHEN and CDR2 SYDVKM. The CDR3 extends over 13 amino acids. Trimming took 5 bases from V and 5 from J; bases not matched to a gene: 5. The gene calls are TRBV28 and TRBJ2-7, with TRBD2 matching over 8 bases. This TCR was sampled from a female donor with Graves disease. The sequencing here drew on peripheral blood mononuclear cells (PBMCs), taken when the disease was refractory, from a patient treated with antithyroid drugs. The CDR3 reads CASSVGTRNEQYF. The CDR3, as DNA: TGTGCCAGCAGTGTCGGGACTAGAAACGAGCAGTACTTC.